These 23 T cell receptor beta chains were sequenced from one sample in a study of T cell responses to AZD1222 COVID-19 vaccine. Sequencing used immunoSEQ multiplex PCR; TCRdb keeps in-frame clones, though not all of them. Seen here are about 130,000 clones, 70% to 90% observed once, and the top ten hold roughly 8.9%. This sample comprised peripheral blood, obtained 28 days after the second AZD1222 dose. The source of these receptors is an adult who received the AZD1222 COVID-19 vaccine.

The rearrangement links TRBV9 to TRBJ2-2; either TRBD1 or TRBD2 may supply D (5 bases each). Trimming pared 0 bases from V and 4 bases from J, leaving 7 bases between. The length of the CDR3 is 14 residues. Germline CDR1 reads SGDLS; CDR2 reads YYNGEE. The CDR3 sequence is CASSVGGTTGELFF. The CDR3 DNA sequence: TGTGCCAGCAGCGTAGGAGGGACCACCGGGGAGCTGTTTTTT.

The chain carries TRBV5-4 and TRBJ2-7; 7 bases agree with TRBD1. V dropped 4 bases and J dropped 0; count of bases not matched to a gene: 7. In germline, CDR1 is SGHNT, CDR2 YYREEE (reference sequence). This CDR3 spans 15 amino acids. CDR3 sequence reads: CASSPGQMSSYEQYF. The CDR3 DNA follows: TGTGCCAGCAGCCCGGGACAGATGAGCTCCTACGAGCAGTACTTC.

This rearrangement joins TRBV9 to TRBJ1-4; no reliable D call. The V end lost 4 bases, the J end lost 8 bases, and 12 bases lay between the germline ends. This CDR3 contains 13 residues. Germline V gene sequence: CDR1 SGDLS, CDR2 YYNGEE. The CDR3, as DNA: TGTGCCAGCAGCCCATCCATGGGGGAAAAACTGTTTTTT. This gives the protein CASSPSMGEKLFF.

This chain uses TRBV13 with TRBJ2-1, with D possibly TRBD2 on 5 matching bases. The V gene lost 5 bases and the J gene lost 11 bases, with 16 bases spanning the gap. Germline V gene sequence: CDR1 PRHDT, CDR2 FYEKMQ (reference sequence). The CDR3 totals 13 residues. DNA for the CDR3: TGTGCCAGCAGCCTGAATACGGGATCCAAGCAGTTCTTC. As protein: CASSLNTGSKQFF.

This clone was counted once. The chain couples TRBV29-1 to TRBJ2-1; 7 nucleotides match TRBD1. With 5 bases clipped from V and 2 bases from J, the junction kept 6 bases outside the gene matches. This CDR3 has 14 amino acids. The germline gives CDR1 SQVTM, CDR2 ANQGSEA. The DNA for the CDR3 is TGCAGCGTTTCACAGGGGAACGCCTACAATGAGCAGTTCTTC. Protein sequence: CSVSQGNAYNEQFF.

V and J are TRBV5-6 and TRBJ1-2; a possible D gene is TRBD1 (5 bases). V lost 6 bases, J lost 4 bases, and 19 bases lay in between. The germline V gene has CDR1 SGHDT and CDR2 YYEEEE. The CDR3 is 15 amino acids. The CDR3 loop is CASTPETGAFYGYTF. CDR3 DNA sequence: TGTGCCAGCACCCCCGAGACCGGGGCCTTCTATGGCTACACCTTC.

The chain employs TRBV6-5 and TRBJ2-1, with 7 bases that match TRBD2. Trimming cost V 0 bases and J 10 bases; bases outside gene matches: 9. CDR3 size: 15 residues. Germline values: CDR1 MNHEY, CDR2 SVGAGI. The chain's CDR3 is CASSYSTVAAGEQFF. The CDR3 DNA reads as TGTGCCAGCAGTTACTCCACCGTCGCAGCGGGGGAGCAGTTCTTC.

The table lists this clone with a count of one. The rearrangement links TRBV5-4 to TRBJ2-7; weak D call: TRBD2 (6 bases). The CDR3 spans 13 residues. Trimming took 5 bases from V and 4 from J, leaving 13 bases between them. The germline V gene has CDR1 SGHNT and CDR2 YYREEE (reference sequence). CDR3 sequence reads: CASSYLGTYEQYF. The CDR3 DNA follows: TGTGCCAGCAGTTACCTGGGGACTTACGAGCAGTACTTC.

This clone appeared a single time. V is TRBV6-5 and J is TRBJ1-3; D unresolved. Germline V gene data show CDR1 as MNHEY and CDR2 as SVGAGI. The CDR3 contains 15 residues. Trimming stripped 6 bases from V and 0 bases from J, with 12 bases between. The CDR3 DNA sequence: TGTGCCAGCAGCCTCCCCGGACCCTCTGGAAACACCATATATTTT. It yields the protein CASSLPGPSGNTIYF.

The chain employs TRBV30 and TRBJ1-3; TRBD1 agrees at 9 bases. Germline V gene sequence: CDR1 GTSNPN, CDR2 SVGIG (reference sequence). Germline trimming cut 5 bases from V and 4 bases from J; bases unmatched to any gene: 3. The CDR3 spans 13 residues. CDR3 in amino acids: CAWVGTGGNTIYF. The CDR3 nucleotides read TGTGCCTGGGTGGGGACAGGGGGAAACACCATATATTTT.

This clone appeared a few times. The V gene is TRBV19, the J gene TRBJ2-1; 7 bases are shared with TRBD1. V lost 5 bases, J lost 0 bases, and 4 bases stayed unmatched. The V gene's germline CDR1 is LNHDA and CDR2 SQIVND (reference sequence). CDR3 length: 15 residues. CDR3 nucleotide sequence: TGTGCCAGTAGTCAGGGGGTCAGCTCCTACAATGAGCAGTTCTTC. Translated: CASSQGVSSYNEQFF.

With regard to this clone: This sample includes further DNA sequences coding for the same CDR3. This chain joins TRBV18 and TRBJ1-6, with unresolved D. The CDR3 is 12 amino acids. Per the germline V gene, CDR1 is KGHSH and CDR2 is LQKENI. Trimming cost V 0 bases and J 7 bases, with 1 base left between them. CDR3 loop: CASSPPNSPLHF. In nucleotides, the CDR3 is TGTGCCAGCTCACCACCGAATTCACCCCTCCACTTT.

The CDR3 sequence: CASTHPSSYEQYF. CDR3 sequence (DNA): TGTGCCAGTACTCACCCAAGCTCCTACGAGCAGTACTTC. The chain joins TRBV19 to TRBJ2-7; unclear D gene. Germline-derived CDR1 and CDR2 are LNHDA and SQIVND (reference sequence). V was pared by 7 bases and J by 0 bases, with 10 bases between. The CDR3 has 13 residues. The variable domain in full, completed from reference TRBV19 and TRBJ2-7, reads DGGITQSPKYLFRKEGQNVTLSCEQNLNHDAMYWYRQDPGQGLRLIYYSQIVNDFQKGDIAEGYSVSREKKESFPLTVTSAQKNPTAFYLCASTHPSSYEQYFGPGTRLTVT.

In this sample, this clone turned up a few times. The chain couples TRBV7-9 to TRBJ2-5, with D possibly TRBD1 on 6 matching bases. The V gene lost 2 bases and the J gene lost 0 bases, with 16 bases spanning the gap. The CDR3 has 17 residues. Germline CDR1 and CDR2: SEHNR and FQNEAQ (reference sequence). The CDR3 reads CASSLLGDTLYQETQYF. The CDR3 DNA follows: TGTGCCAGCAGCTTATTGGGGGACACCCTGTACCAAGAGACCCAGTACTTC.

This clone was recorded once. The rearrangement uses TRBV18 and TRBJ1-3; D call uncertain. V dropped 8 bases and J dropped 10 bases, with 18 bases sitting between them. CDR3 length equals 13 residues. Germline V gives CDR1 KGHSH, CDR2 LQKENI. CDR3 residues: CASGTDVQYTIYF. The CDR3 coding sequence is TGTGCCAGCGGTACGGACGTACAATATACCATATATTTT.

This chain connects TRBV11-2 to TRBJ2-7; D gene ambiguous. This CDR3 is 13 amino acids long. Trimming stripped 3 bases from V and 3 bases from J, with 9 bases between. Germline V CDR1 and CDR2: SGHAT, FQNNGV. CDR3: CASSLSRLYEQYF. The CDR3 nucleotides read TGTGCCAGCAGCTTGTCCAGGCTCTACGAGCAGTACTTC.

The rearrangement uses TRBV6-5 and TRBJ1-1, with 9 bases matching TRBD1. The CDR3 extends over 13 amino acids. The trim removed 7 bases at V and 3 bases at J, leaving 3 bases unmatched. Germline V gives CDR1 MNHEY, CDR2 SVGAGI. The CDR3 nucleotides read TGTGCCAGCATCCGACAGGGGGACACTGAAGCTTTCTTT. It yields the protein CASIRQGDTEAFF.

The rearrangement uses TRBV5-1 and TRBJ2-5, with TRBD2 matching 8 bases. CDR1 SGHRS and CDR2 YFSETQ come from the germline V gene. CDR3 length: 14 amino acids. J gave up 5 bases and V 2 bases, and 5 bases lay outside the gene matches. In nucleotides, the CDR3 is TGCGCCAGCAGCTTCAGCGGGAGCCTGGAGACCCAGTACTTC. Its translation: CASSFSGSLETQYF.

By frequency in the sample, this clone is medium-sized. The chain employs TRBV9 and TRBJ1-1; 8 bases agree with TRBD1. Trimming cost V 3 bases and J 4 bases; bases outside gene matches: 8. The CDR3 loop spans 15 amino acids. CDR1 is SGDLS and CDR2 is YYNGEE in the germline V gene. CDR3: CASSAGTGKGTEAFF. The DNA for the CDR3 is TGTGCCAGCAGCGCCGGGACAGGTAAAGGCACTGAAGCTTTCTTT.

The chain combines TRBV6-5 with TRBJ1-4; weak D call: TRBD1 (5 bases). The CDR3 is 14 amino acids. The V end lost 7 bases, the J end lost 5 bases, and 14 bases lay between the germline ends. The germline V gene encodes CDR1 MNHEY and CDR2 SVGAGI. CDR3 in amino acids: CASTGGDANEKLFF. DNA for the CDR3: TGTGCCAGCACCGGAGGGGACGCCAATGAAAAACTGTTTTTT.

The V call is TRBV25-1, the J call TRBJ1-1, with 7 bases aligning to TRBD1. The V segment lost 4 bases and the J segment 10 bases; nucleotides outside the gene matches: 3. This CDR3 has 11 residues. Germline CDR1 is MGHDK and CDR2 is SYGVNS. CDR3 in DNA: TGTGCCAGCAGTGCGGGACAGCGAGCTTTCTTT. Amino acids: CASSAGQRAFF. Combining the CDR3 with reference TRBV25-1 and TRBJ1-1 gives the whole variable domain EADIYQTPRYLVIGTGKKITLECSQTMGHDKMYWYQQDPGMELHLIHYSYGVNSTEKGDLSSESTVSRIRTEHFPLTLESARPSHTSQYLCASSAGQRAFFGQGTRLTVV.

As regards this clone: The same CDR3 is also encoded by other DNA sequences in this sample. This rearrangement joins TRBV30 to TRBJ1-3; D remains ambiguous. Deletions cut 1 base from V and 2 bases from J, with 0 bases between. The CDR3 spans 11 residues. From germline, CDR1 is GTSNPN and CDR2 SVGIG (reference sequence). CDR3 in amino acids: CAWSAGNTIYF. CDR3 DNA: TGTGCCTGGAGTGCTGGAAACACCATATATTTT.

This clone was recorded once. V and J are TRBV9 and TRBJ1-1; D is unclear. This CDR3 comprises 15 residues. Deletions cut 0 bases from V and 7 bases from J, with 16 bases between. Germline assignment: CDR1 SGDLS and CDR2 YYNGEE. The CDR3 reads CASSVGNSPVSEAFF. For the CDR3, the DNA is TGTGCCAGCAGCGTAGGAAATAGCCCGGTGAGTGAAGCTTTCTTT. Complete variable domain (other parts from reference TRBV9 and TRBJ1-1): DSGVTQTPKHLITATGQRVTLRCSPRSGDLSVYWYQQSLDQGLQFLIQYYNGEERAKGNILERFSAQQFPDLHSELNLSSLELGDSALYFCASSVGNSPVSEAFFGQGTRLTVV.